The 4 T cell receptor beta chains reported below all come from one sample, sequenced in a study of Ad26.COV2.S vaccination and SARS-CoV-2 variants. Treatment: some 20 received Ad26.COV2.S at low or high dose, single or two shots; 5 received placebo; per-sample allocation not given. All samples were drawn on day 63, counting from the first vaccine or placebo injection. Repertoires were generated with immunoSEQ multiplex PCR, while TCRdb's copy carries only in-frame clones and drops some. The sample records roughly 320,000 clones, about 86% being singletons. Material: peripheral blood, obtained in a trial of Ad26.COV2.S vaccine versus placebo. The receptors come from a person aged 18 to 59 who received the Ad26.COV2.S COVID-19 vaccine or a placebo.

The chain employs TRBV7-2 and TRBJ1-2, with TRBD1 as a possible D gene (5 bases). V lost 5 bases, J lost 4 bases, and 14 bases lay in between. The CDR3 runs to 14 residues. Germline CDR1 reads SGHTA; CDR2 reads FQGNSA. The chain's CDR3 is CASSPTALSYGYTF. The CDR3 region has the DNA TGTGCCAGCAGCCCGACAGCCTTATCCTATGGCTACACCTTC.

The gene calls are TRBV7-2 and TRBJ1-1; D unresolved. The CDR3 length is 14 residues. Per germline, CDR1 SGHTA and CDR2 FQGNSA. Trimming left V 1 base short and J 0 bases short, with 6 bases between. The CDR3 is CASSLEGMNTEAFF. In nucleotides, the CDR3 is TGTGCCAGCAGCTTAGAGGGTATGAACACTGAAGCTTTCTTT.

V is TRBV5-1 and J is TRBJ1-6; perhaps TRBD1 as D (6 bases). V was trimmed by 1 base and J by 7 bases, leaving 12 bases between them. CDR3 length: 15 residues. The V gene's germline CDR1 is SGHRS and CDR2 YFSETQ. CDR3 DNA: TGCGCCAGCAGCTTGTTCCCGGGGGCGAATTCACCCCTCCACTTT. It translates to CASSLFPGANSPLHF.

The CDR3 DNA is TGCGCCAGTGACCCAATGGGTCCCCTATACGATACGCAGTATTTT. Translated: CASDPMGPLYDTQYF. J is TRBJ2-3 and V is TRBV23-1; D ambiguous. TRBV23-1 falls under the ORF class, with uncertain function. The CDR3 loop spans 15 amino acids. Trimming removed 9 bases from V and 6 bases from J, with 22 bases in between.